This T cell receptor (beta chain) was identified during a study of blood T cell repertoires in COVID-19. Study at large: The study drew acute and convalescent COVID-19 samples from the United States, Italy and Spain. PBMCs, B-cell-depleted T cells, or T cells provided the cDNA or gDNA that made up the material.

Original data processing: Reference gene primer amplification in the assay estimated nucleated cell counts. Generated by immunoSEQ multiplex PCR, the TCRdb table keeps only in-frame clones and is missing some. V and J calls and clone size follow that table, whereas D and trimming were derived from the DNA. The sample consists of 70,000 to 95,000 clones, 84% of them appearing once. Sequences were obtained from peripheral blood. This clonotype was obtained from a human donor in a cohort sampled during active COVID-19.

The DNA of the CDR3 is TGCGCCAGCAGCTTGGTGGGGACAGAGAATTCACCCCTCCACTTT. It is translated as CASSLVGTENSPLHF. The chain recombines TRBV5-1 with TRBJ1-6; TRBD1 agrees at 7 bases. The V gene end was trimmed by 0 bases and the J gene end by 7 bases; junction bases not matched to a gene: 4. This CDR3 comprises 15 residues. From germline, CDR1 is SGHRS and CDR2 YFSETQ. Based on the CDR3 plus reference TRBV5-1 and TRBJ1-6, the full variable domain is KAGVTQTPRYLIKTRGQQVTLSCSPISGHRSVSWYQQTPGQGLQFLFEYFSETQRNKGNFPGRFSGRQFSNSRSEMNVSTLELGDSALYLCASSLVGTENSPLHFGNGTRLTVT.